This T cell receptor (beta chain) was observed in a study of OX40 agonist ivuxolimab in advanced cancers. About the research overall: Ivuxolimab is a fully human IgG2 antibody that activates OX40 (CD134). With a range of roughly 20 to 85, age averaged 60 years, and roughly 80% were male.

The repertoire was sequenced with immunoSEQ multiplex PCR; TCRdb's copy has only in-frame clones and lacks some. The sample contains approximately 90,000 clones, about 90% of which appear only once. Trimming removed 5 bases from V and 6 bases from J; junction bases left unmatched: 4. From germline, CDR1 is SGHTA and CDR2 FQGTGA. CDR3 length equals 13 residues. The sample was CD4+ or CD8+ T cells sorted from blood, taken in a trial of the OX40 agonist ivuxolimab. V and J are TRBV7-3 and TRBJ2-1; 7 nucleotides agree with TRBD1. This TCR derives from an adult with an advanced solid tumor such as melanoma, head and neck, liver or kidney cancer. CDR3 amino acids: CASSPGQFNEQFF. CDR3 nucleotides: TGTGCCAGCAGCCCGGGACAGTTCAATGAGCAGTTCTTC. Filled out from reference TRBV7-3 and TRBJ2-1, the complete variable domain reads GAGVSQTPSNKVTEKGKYVELRCDPISGHTALYWYRQSLGQGPEFLIYFQGTGAADDSGLPNDRFFAVRPEGSVSTLKIQRTERGDSAVYLCASSPGQFNEQFFGPGTRLTVL.